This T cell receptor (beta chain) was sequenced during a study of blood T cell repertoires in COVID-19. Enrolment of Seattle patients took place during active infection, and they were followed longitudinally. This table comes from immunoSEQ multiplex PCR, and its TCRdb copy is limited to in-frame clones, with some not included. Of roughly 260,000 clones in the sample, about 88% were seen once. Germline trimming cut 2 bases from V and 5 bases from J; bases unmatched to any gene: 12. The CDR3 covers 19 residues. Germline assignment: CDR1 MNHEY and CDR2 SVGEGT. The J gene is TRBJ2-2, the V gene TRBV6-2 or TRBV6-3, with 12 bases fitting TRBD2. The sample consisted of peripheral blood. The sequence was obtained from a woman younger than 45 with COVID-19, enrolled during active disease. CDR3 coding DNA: TGTGCCAGCAGTTACCAGGCGGCTAGCGGGAGGGAGGATACCGGGGAGCTGTTTTTT. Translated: CASSYQAASGREDTGELFF.